The clone carrying this TCR beta chain was counted a few times. V was cut by 2 bases and J by 2 bases, with 13 bases left in between. Germline CDR1 ENHRY, CDR2 SYGVKD. The CDR3 sequence is 15 residues long. All enrollees were roughly 18 to 90 years old and from about two dozen US areas. This entry belongs to a study of blood T cell repertoires in COVID-19. Across the whole study: Samples of COVID-19 (acute and convalescent) were obtained from the United States, Italy and Spain.

This table comes from immunoSEQ multiplex PCR, and its TCRdb copy is limited to in-frame clones, with some not included. The table records approximately 210,000 clones, about four fifths of them present only once. Input material: PBMCs or T cells enriched from blood (not recorded which). This chain links TRBV10-3 with TRBJ2-7, with no clear D. The sequence was obtained from a woman aged 45-65 years with acute COVID-19. CDR3 sequence reads: CAISELGGSAYEQYF. The DNA of the CDR3 is TGTGCCATCAGTGAGCTCGGTGGCAGCGCCTACGAGCAGTACTTC.